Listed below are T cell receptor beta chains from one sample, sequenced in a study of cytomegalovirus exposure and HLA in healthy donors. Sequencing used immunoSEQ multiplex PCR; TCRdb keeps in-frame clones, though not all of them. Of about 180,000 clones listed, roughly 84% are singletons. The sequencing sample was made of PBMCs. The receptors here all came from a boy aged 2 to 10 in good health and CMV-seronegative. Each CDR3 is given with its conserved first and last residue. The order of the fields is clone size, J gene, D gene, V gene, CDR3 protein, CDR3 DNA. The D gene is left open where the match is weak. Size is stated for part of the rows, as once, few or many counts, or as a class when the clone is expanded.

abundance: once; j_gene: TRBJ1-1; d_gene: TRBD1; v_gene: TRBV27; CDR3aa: CASSFLDRVNTEAFF; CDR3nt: TGTGCCAGCAGTTTCCTAGACAGGGTGAACACTGAAGCTTTCTTT
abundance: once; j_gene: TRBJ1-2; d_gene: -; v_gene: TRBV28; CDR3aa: CASSLEGGNYGYTF; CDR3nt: TGTGCCAGCAGTTTAGAGGGGGGGAACTATGGCTACACCTTC
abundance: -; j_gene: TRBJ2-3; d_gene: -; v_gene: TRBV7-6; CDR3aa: CASSIGTYTDTQYF; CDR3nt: TGTGCCAGCAGCATCGGGACTTACACAGATACGCAGTATTTT
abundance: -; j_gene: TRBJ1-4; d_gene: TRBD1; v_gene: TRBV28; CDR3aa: CANSGRQGGGEKLFF; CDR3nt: TGTGCCAACAGTGGCCGACAGGGAGGAGGGGAAAAACTGTTTTTT
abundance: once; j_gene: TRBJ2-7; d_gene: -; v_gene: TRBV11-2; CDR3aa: CASSLGGPSPYEQYF; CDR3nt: TGTGCCAGCAGCTTAGGCGGGCCAAGCCCCTACGAGCAGTACTTC
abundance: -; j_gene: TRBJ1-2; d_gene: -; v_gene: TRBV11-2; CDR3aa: CASSPSGGDGYTF; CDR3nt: TGTGCCAGCAGCCCGTCGGGGGGAGATGGCTACACCTTC
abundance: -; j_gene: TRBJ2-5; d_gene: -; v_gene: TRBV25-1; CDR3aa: CASRPGTAFGEQYF; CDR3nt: TGTGCCAGCAGGCCCGGGACTGCCTTCGGGGAGCAGTACTTC
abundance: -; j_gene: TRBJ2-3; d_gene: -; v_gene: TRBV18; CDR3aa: CASSPNTDTQYF; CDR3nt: TGTGCCAGCTCACCCAACACAGATACGCAGTATTTT
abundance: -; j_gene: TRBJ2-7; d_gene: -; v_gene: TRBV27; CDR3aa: CASSLQGPTYEQYF; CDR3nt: TGTGCCAGCAGTTTACAGGGCCCAACCTACGAGCAGTACTTC
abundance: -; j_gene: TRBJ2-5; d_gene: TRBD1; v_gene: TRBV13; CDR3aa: CASSLESRGRQGKETQYF; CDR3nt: TGTGCCAGCAGCTTAGAATCCCGGGGAAGACAGGGGAAAGAGACCCAGTACTTC
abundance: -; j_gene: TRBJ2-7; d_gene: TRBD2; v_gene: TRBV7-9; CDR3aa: CASSSTIRTSENYEQYF; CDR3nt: TGTGCCAGCAGCTCAACTATCAGGACTAGCGAGAACTACGAGCAGTACTTC
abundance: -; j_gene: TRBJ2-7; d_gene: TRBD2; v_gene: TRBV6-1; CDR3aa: CASSEAVRDWAGRIREQYF; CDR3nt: TGTGCCAGCAGTGAAGCGGTACGTGATTGGGCCGGGAGGATTAGAGAGCAGTACTTC
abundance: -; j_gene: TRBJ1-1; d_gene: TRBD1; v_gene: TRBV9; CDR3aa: CASSALQGGNTEAFF; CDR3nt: TGTGCCAGCAGCGCCCTCCAGGGGGGGAACACTGAAGCTTTCTTT
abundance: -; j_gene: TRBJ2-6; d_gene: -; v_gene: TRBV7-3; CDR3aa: CASSFSGVGAGANVLTF; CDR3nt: TGTGCCAGCAGCTTTTCAGGGGTGGGGGCTGGGGCCAACGTCCTGACTTTC
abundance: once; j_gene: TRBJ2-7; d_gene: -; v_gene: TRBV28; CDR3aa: CASRLIKAGSYEQYF; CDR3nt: TGTGCCAGTCGTCTTATTAAGGCGGGGTCCTACGAGCAGTACTTC
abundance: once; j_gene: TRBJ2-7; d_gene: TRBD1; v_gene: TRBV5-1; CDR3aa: CASSPGTAYEQYF; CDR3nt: TGCGCCAGCAGCCCCGGGACAGCCTACGAGCAGTACTTC
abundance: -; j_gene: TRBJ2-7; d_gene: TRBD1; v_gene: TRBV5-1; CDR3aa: CASSAGQGALYEQYF; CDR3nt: TGCGCCAGCAGCGCCGGACAGGGAGCCCTCTACGAGCAGTACTTC
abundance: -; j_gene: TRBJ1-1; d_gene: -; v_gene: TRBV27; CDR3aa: CASKFQRGWNTEAFF; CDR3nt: TGTGCCAGCAAATTTCAGAGGGGGTGGAACACTGAAGCTTTCTTT
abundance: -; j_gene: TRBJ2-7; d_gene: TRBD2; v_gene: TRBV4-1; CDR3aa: CASRPSGRSSYEQYF; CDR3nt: TGCGCCAGCAGACCTAGCGGGAGGAGCTCCTACGAGCAGTACTTC
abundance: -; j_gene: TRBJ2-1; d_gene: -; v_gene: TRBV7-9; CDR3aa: CASSQPGNSYNEQFF; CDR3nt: TGTGCCAGCAGTCAACCGGGGAATTCCTACAATGAGCAGTTCTTC
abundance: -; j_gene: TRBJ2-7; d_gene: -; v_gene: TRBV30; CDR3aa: CAWSVGGQFYEQYF; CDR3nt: TGTGCCTGGAGTGTGGGGGGGCAGTTCTACGAGCAGTACTTC
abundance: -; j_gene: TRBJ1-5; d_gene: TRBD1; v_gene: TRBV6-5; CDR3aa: CASSPTGFNQPQHF; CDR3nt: TGTGCCAGCAGCCCGACAGGGTTCAATCAGCCCCAGCATTTT
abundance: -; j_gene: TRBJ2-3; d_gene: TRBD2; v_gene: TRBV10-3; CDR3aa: CAISVSGLEADTQYF; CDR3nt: TGTGCCATCAGTGTATCGGGACTAGAGGCAGATACGCAGTATTTT
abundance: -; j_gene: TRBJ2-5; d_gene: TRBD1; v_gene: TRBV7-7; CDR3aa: CASSLQQGRVETQYF; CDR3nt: TGTGCTAGCAGCCTCCAACAGGGGCGCGTCGAGACCCAGTACTTC
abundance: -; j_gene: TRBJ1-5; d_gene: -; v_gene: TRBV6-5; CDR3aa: CASSYRRDINQPQHF; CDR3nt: TGTGCCAGCAGTTATCGCCGGGACATCAATCAGCCCCAGCATTTT
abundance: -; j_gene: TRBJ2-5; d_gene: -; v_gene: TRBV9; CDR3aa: CASSVDSSETQYF; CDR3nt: TGTGCCAGCAGCGTAGACAGTTCGGAGACCCAGTACTTC
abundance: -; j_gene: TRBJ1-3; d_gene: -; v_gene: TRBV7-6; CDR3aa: CASSLARHLSGNTIYF; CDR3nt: TGTGCCAGCAGCTTGGCCCGACACCTCTCTGGAAACACCATATATTTT
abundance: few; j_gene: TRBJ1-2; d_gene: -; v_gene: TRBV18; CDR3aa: CATSLGLIDYGYTF; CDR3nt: TGTGCCACCTCACTGGGGCTGATAGACTATGGCTACACCTTC